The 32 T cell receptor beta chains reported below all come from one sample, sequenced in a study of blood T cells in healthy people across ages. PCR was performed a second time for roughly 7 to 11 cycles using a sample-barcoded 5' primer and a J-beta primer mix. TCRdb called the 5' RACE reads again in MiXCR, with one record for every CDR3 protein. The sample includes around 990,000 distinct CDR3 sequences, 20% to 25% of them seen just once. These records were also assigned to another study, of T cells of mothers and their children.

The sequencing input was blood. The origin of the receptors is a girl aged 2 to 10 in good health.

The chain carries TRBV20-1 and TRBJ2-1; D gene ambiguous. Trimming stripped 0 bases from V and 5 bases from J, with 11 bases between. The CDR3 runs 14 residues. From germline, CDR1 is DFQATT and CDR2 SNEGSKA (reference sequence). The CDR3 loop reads CSARDWGMDNEQFF. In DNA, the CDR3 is TGCAGTGCTAGAGACTGGGGTATGGACAATGAGCAGTTCTTC.

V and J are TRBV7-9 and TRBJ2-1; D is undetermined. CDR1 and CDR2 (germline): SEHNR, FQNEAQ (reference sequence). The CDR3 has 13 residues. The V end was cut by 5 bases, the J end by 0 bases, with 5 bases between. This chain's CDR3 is CASSVLSYNEQFF. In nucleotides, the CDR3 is TGTGCCAGCAGCGTGCTCTCCTACAATGAGCAGTTCTTC.

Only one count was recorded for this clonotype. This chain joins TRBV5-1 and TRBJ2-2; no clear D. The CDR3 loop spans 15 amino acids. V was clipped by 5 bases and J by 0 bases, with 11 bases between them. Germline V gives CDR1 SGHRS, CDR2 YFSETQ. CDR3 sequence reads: CASSALQTNTGELFF. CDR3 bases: TGCGCCAGCAGTGCACTTCAGACGAACACCGGGGAGCTGTTTTTT. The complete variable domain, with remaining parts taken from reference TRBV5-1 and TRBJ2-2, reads KAGVTQTPRYLIKTRGQQVTLSCSPISGHRSVSWYQQTPGQGLQFLFEYFSETQRNKGNFPGRFSGRQFSNSRSEMNVSTLELGDSALYLCASSALQTNTGELFFGEGSRLTVL.

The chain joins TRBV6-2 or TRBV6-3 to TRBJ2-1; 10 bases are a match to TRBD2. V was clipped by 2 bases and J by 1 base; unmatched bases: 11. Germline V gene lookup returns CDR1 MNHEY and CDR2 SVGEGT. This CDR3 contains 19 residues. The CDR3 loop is CASSYVAGGLNRSYNEQFF. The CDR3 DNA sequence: TGTGCCAGCAGTTACGTAGCGGGGGGCCTGAACAGATCCTACAATGAGCAGTTCTTC.

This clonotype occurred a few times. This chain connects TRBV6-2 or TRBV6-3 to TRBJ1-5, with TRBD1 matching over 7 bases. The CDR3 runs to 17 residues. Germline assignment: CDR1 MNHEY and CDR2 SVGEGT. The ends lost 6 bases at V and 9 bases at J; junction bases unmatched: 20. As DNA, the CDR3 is TGTGCCAGCAGGGCTTGGGACAGCCAGCCCTCCTTGAGGCCCCAGCATTTT. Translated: CASRAWDSQPSLRPQHF.

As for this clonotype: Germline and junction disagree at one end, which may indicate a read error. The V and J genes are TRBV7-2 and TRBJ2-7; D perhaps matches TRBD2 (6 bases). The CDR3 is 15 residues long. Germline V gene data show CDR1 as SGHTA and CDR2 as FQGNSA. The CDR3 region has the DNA TGTGCCAGCAGCTTAGGGGTAGCGGTCTCCTACGAGCGGTACTTC. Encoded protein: CASSLGVAVSYERYF. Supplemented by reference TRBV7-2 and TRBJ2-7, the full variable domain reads GAGVSQSPSNKVTEKGKDVELRCDPISGHTALYWYRQSLGQGLEFLIYFQGNSAPDKSGLPSDRFSAERTGGSVSTLTIQRTQQEDSAVYLCASSLGVAVSYERYFGPGTRLTVT.

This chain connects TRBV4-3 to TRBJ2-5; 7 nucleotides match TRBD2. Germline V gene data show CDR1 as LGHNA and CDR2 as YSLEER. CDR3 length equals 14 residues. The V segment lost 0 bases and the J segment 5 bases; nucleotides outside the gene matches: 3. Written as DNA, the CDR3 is TGCGCCAGCAGCCAAGATGTGGGAGGGGAGACCCAGTACTTC. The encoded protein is CASSQDVGGETQYF.

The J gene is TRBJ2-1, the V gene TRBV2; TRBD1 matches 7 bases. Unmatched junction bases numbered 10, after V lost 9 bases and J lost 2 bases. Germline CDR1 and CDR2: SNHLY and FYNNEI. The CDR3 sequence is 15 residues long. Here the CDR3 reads CARRETGETYNEQFF. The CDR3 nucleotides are TGTGCCAGACGAGAAACAGGGGAGACCTACAATGAGCAGTTCTTC.

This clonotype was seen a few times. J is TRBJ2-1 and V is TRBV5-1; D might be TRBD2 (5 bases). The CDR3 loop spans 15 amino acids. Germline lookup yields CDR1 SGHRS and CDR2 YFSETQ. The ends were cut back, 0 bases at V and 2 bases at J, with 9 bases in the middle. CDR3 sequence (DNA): TGCGCCAGCAGCTTGGACCTAGCCACCTACAATGAGCAGTTCTTC. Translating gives CASSLDLATYNEQFF.

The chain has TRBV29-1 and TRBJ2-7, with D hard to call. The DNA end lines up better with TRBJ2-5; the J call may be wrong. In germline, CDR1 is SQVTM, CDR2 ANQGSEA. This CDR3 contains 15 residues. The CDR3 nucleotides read TGCAGCATGTCCCCTGCGACCGTTCCCGGTGGGACCCAGTACTTC. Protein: CSMSPATVPGGTQYF.

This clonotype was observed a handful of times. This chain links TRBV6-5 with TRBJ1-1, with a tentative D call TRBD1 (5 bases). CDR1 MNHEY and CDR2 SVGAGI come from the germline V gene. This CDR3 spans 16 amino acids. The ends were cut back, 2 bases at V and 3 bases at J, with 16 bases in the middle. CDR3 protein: CASSYLQGLTDTEAFF. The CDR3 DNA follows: TGTGCCAGCAGTTACCTGCAGGGATTAACGGACACTGAAGCTTTCTTT.

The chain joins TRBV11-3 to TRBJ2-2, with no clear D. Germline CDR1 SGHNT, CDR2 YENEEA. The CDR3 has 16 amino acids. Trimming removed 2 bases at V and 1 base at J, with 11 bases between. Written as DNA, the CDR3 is TGTGCCAGCAGCTTATTCCCCCCCGAGAACACCGGGGAGCTGTTTTTT. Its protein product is CASSLFPPENTGELFF.

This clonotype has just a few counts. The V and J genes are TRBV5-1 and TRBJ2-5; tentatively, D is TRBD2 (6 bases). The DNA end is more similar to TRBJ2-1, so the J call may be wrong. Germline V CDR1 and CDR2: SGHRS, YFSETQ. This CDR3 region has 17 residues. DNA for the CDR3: TGCGCCAGCAGCTTGGCCGGAGGCACGGGGGTTCCGAATGAGCAGTTCTTC. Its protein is CASSLAGGTGVPNEQFF.

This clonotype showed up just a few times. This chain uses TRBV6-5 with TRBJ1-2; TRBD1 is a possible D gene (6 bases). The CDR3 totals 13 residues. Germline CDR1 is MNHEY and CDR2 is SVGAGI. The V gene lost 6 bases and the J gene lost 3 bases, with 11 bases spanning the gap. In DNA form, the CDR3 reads TGTGCCAGCAGGACGGGGGGCTACTATGGCTACACCTTC. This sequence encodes CASRTGGYYGYTF.

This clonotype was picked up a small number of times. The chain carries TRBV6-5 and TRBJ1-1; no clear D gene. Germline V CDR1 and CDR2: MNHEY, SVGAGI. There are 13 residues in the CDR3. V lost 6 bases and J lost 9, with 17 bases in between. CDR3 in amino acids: CASSQVLGSKAFF. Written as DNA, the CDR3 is TGTGCCAGCAGCCAGGTGTTGGGGAGTAAAGCTTTCTTT.

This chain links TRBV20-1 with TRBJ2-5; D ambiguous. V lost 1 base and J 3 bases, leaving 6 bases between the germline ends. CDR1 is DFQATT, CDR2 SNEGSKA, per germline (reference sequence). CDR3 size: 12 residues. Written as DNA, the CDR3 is TGCAGTGCTAGAGTCCCCGAAGAGACCCAGTACTTC. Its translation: CSARVPEETQYF.

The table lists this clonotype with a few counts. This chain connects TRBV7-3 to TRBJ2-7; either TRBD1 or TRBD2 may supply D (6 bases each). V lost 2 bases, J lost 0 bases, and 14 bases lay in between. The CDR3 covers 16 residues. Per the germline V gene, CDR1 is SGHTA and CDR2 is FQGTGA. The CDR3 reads CASSLGEGGNSYEQYF. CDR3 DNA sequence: TGTGCCAGCAGCTTAGGAGAGGGGGGAAACTCCTACGAGCAGTACTTC.

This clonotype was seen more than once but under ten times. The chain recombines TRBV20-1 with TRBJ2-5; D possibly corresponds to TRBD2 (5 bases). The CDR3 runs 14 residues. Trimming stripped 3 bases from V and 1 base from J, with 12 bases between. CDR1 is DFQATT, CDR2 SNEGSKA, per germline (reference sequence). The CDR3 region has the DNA TGCAGTGCTAGGGGCATGCGGGTCCAAGAGACCCAGTACTTC. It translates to CSARGMRVQETQYF.

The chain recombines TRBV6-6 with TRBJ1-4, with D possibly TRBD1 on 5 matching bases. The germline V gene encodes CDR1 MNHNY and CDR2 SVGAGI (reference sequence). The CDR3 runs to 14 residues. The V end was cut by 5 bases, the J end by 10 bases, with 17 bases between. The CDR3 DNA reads TGTGCCAGCAGTGCAGAAAGGACACTTGCAAAACTGTTTTTT. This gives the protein CASSAERTLAKLFF.

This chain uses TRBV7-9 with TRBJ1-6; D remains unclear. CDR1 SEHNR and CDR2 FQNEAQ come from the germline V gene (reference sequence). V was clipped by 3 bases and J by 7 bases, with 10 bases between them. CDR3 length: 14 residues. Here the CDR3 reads CASSFLLGNSPLHF. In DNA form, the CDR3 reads TGTGCCAGCAGCTTCTTGCTGGGGAATTCACCCCTCCACTTT.

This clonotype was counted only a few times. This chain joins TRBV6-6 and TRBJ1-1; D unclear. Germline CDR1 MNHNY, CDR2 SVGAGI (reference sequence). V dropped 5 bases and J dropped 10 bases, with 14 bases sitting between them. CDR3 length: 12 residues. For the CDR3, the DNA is TGTGCCAGCAGTCCACCGGGCCGGTTAGCTTTCTTT. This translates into CASSPPGRLAFF.

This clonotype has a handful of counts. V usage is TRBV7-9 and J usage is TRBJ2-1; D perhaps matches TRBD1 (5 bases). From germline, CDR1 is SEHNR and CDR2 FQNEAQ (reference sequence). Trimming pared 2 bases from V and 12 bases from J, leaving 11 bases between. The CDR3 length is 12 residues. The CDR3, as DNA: TGTGCCAGCAGCTTATCGCTTCAGGGGCAGTTCTTC. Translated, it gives CASSLSLQGQFF.

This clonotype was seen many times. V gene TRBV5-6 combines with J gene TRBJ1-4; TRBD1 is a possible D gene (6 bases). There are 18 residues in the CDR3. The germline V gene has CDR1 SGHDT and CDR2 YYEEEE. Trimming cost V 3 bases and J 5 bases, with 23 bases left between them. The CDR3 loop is CASSSFTFQTGLNEKLFF. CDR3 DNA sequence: TGTGCCAGCAGCTCCTTTACATTTCAGACAGGCTTGAATGAAAAACTGTTTTTT.

Here the CDR3 DNA reads TGTGCCCCCCTAAGGACCGGGACTATAAAGGAGCAGTTCTTC. It is translated as CAPLRTGTIKEQFF. V usage is TRBV3-1 and J usage is TRBJ2-5, with 7 bases that match TRBD2. The DNA end is a closer match to TRBJ2-1, so the J assignment may be wrong. The CDR3 is 14 residues long. Germline assignment: CDR1 LGHDT and CDR2 YNNKEL (reference sequence).

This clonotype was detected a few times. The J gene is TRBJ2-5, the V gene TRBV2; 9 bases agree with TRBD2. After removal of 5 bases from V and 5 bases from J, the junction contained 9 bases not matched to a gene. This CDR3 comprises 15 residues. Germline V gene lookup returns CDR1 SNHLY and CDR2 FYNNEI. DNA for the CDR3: TGTGCCAGCAGTTGGCTAGCGGGGAATGGGGAGACCCAGTACTTC. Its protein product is CASSWLAGNGETQYF.

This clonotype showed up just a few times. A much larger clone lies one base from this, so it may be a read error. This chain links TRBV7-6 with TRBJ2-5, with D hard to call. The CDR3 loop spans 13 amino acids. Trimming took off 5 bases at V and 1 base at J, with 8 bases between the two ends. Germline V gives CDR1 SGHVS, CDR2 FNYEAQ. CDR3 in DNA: TGTGCCAGCAGCCCCCTCCCCCAAGAGACCCAGTACTTC. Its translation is CASSPLPQETQYF.

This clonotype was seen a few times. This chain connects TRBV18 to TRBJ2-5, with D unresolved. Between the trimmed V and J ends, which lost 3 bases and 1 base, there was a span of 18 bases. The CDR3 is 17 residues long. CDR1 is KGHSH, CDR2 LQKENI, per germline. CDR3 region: CASSPLPLPTVQETQYF. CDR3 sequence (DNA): TGTGCCAGCTCACCTCTCCCACTACCGACGGTCCAAGAGACCCAGTACTTC.

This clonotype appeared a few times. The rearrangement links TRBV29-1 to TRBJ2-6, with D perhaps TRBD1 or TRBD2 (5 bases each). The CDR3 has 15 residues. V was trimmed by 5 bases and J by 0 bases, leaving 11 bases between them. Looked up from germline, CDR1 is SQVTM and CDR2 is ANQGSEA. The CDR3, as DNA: TGCAGCGTTCTGGACACTAGCTCTGGGGCCAACGTCCTGACTTTC. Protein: CSVLDTSSGANVLTF.

The CDR3, as DNA: TGTGCCACCAGCAGAGAAAGGGTCCGAGAGCAGTACTTC. Its protein product is CATSRERVREQYF. V and J are TRBV15 and TRBJ2-7, with D unclear. Germline V gives CDR1 LNHNV, CDR2 YYDKDF (reference sequence). This CDR3 contains 13 residues. Trimming removed 0 bases at V and 7 bases at J, with 10 bases between.

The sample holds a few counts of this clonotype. CDR3 DNA: TGTGCCAGCAGCGCTTCGTTGAATGAGCAGTTCTTC. Its protein product is CASSASLNEQFF. The chain couples TRBV13 to TRBJ2-1; D is undetermined. Trimming removed 5 bases at V and 7 bases at J, with 9 bases between. The CDR3 loop spans 12 amino acids. CDR1 and CDR2 from the germline V gene are PRHDT and FYEKMQ (reference sequence).

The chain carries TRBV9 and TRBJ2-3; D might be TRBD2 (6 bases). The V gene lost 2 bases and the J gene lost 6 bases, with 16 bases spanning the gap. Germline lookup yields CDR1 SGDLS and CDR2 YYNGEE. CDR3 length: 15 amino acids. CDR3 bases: TGTGCCAGCAGCGTGGGGGGTTTTAGTGCGGATACGCAGTATTTT. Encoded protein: CASSVGGFSADTQYF. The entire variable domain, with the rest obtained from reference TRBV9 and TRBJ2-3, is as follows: DSGVTQTPKHLITATGQRVTLRCSPRSGDLSVYWYQQSLDQGLQFLIQYYNGEERAKGNILERFSAQQFPDLHSELNLSSLELGDSALYFCASSVGGFSADTQYFGPGTRLTVL.

CDR3 coding DNA: TGTGCCATGAAAAGGAACGGGAGTTCCCAAAACATTCAGTACTTC. Residues: CAMKRNGSSQNIQYF. The chain uses TRBV27 and TRBJ2-4, with a possible D match to TRBD2 (6 bases). This CDR3 is built from 15 residues. The germline V gene has CDR1 MNHEY and CDR2 SMNVEV (reference sequence). Trimming pared 10 bases from V and 5 bases from J, leaving 21 bases between.